This TCR beta chain appears in the sequencing data of a study of regulatory T cells in long-lasting Graves disease. This clonotype came up many times. Antigen unknown. Per germline, CDR1 SQVTM and CDR2 ANQGSEA. V was trimmed by 4 bases and J by 0 bases, leaving 6 bases between them. The CDR3 spans 12 residues. Time point denoted: persistent/refractory GD, antithyroid drugs over 5 years with positive TRAb. RNA isolated from PBMCs was used to make the TCR library. Patients came from an endocrinology department in Xi'an, China. Building of the TCR beta libraries involved iRepertoire HTBI primers and Arm-PCR of CDR3 regions. MiXCR, run by TCRdb on the multiplex PCR reads, gives a single entry per CDR3 protein. The sample has some 440,000 distinct CDR3 sequences, less than 25% seen once. Study results and limitations: TCR diversity in persistent Graves' patients was below that of newly diagnosed ones. Shared public clonotypes totalled fewer than 3,000 in persistent patients, compared with roughly 970 in new patients. The work looked only at peripheral blood and did not look at thyroid tissue.

Source: peripheral blood mononuclear cells (PBMCs), taken when the disease was refractory, from a patient treated with antithyroid drugs. The chain uses TRBV29-1 and TRBJ1-1; D is undetermined. This receptor was obtained from a female donor with Graves disease. In nucleotides, the CDR3 is TGCAGCGTTGCAGTCATGAACACTGAAGCTTTCTTT. This encodes CSVAVMNTEAFF.